A selection of T cell receptor beta chains follows, all from one sample in a study of blood T cell repertoires in COVID-19. The table came from immunoSEQ multiplex PCR; TCRdb's copy has only in-frame clones and leaves some out. The table includes about 270,000 clones, over 85% detected once. Sequences were obtained from PBMCs or T cells enriched from blood (not recorded which). All receptors derive from a woman in her fifties or sixties who had recovered from COVID-19. CDR3s include the opening cysteine and the closing phenylalanine or tryptophan. D genes are given only for firm matches. Expanded clones get a size class; other rows say once, few or many, or leave the size out.

J	D	size	V	DNA	CDR3
TRBJ2-1	-	-	TRBV12-3/TRBV12-4	TGTGCCAGCAATCCCCGTGGCAGTGAGCAGTTCTTC	CASNPRGSEQFF
TRBJ2-3	TRBD1	-	TRBV7-9	TGTGCCAGCAGCTTAAGTTTGAGGGGGCCTAGCACAGATACGCAGTATTTT	CASSLSLRGPSTDTQYF
TRBJ2-2	-	-	TRBV7-3	TGTGCCAGCAGCCCCGTCGGCGGGGAGCTGTTTTTT	CASSPVGGELFF
TRBJ2-3	TRBD2	once	TRBV19	TGTGCCAGTAGAGGCGGGGGGCAGGGAAGCACAGATACGCAGTATTTT	CASRGGGQGSTDTQYF
TRBJ2-1	-	-	TRBV11-2	TGTGCCAGCAGCCAGTGGGTCCTCAGGGATGAGCAGTTCTTC	CASSQWVLRDEQFF
TRBJ1-1	-	-	TRBV28	TGTGCCACCCGGGGGTTTGTGGGAAATATTAAAGCTTTCTTT	CATRGFVGNIKAFF
TRBJ1-1	-	-	TRBV3-1/TRBV3-2	TGTGCCAGCAGACGAGGCTGGTTGGACACTGAAGCTTTCTTT	CASRRGWLDTEAFF
TRBJ2-1	TRBD1	-	TRBV6-5	TGTGCCAGCAGTCCGGGACAGTGGTCGGACAATGAGCAGTTCTTC	CASSPGQWSDNEQFF
TRBJ1-5	-	once	TRBV6-5	TGTGCCAGCAGTTACTCGTCGGATCAGCCCCAGCATTTT	CASSYSSDQPQHF
TRBJ1-5	-	-	TRBV2	TGTGCCAGCAGTGGATGGGGCAGATACGATCAGCCCCAGCATTTT	CASSGWGRYDQPQHF
TRBJ2-5	TRBD1	-	TRBV7-9	TGTGCCAGCAGCGAACAGGGGGGCCGTATCCAAGAGACCCAGTACTTC	CASSEQGGRIQETQYF
TRBJ2-5	TRBD2	-	TRBV11-2	TGTGCCAGCACCGATATAGGTAGCGGGAGTGAAGAGACCCAGTACTTC	CASTDIGSGSEETQYF
TRBJ2-7	TRBD2	-	TRBV7-8	TGTGCCAGCAGCGTAGGGACTAGGGCCTACGAGCAGTACTTC	CASSVGTRAYEQYF
TRBJ2-1	TRBD2	-	TRBV11-3	TGTGCCAGCAGCGAAGCGGGAGGTGAGCAGTTCTTC	CASSEAGGEQFF
TRBJ1-2	-	once	TRBV3-1/TRBV3-2	TGTGCCAGCAGCCAGGCGGGTGGCTACACCTTC	CASSQAGGYTF
TRBJ1-1	-	-	TRBV2	TGTGCCAGCAGTGACGAGGGAAACACTGAAGCTTTCTTT	CASSDEGNTEAFF
TRBJ1-6	-	-	TRBV3-1/TRBV3-2	TGTGCCAGCAGCCAGGGACTGACTAATTCACCCCTCCACTTT	CASSQGLTNSPLHF
TRBJ1-1	-	-	TRBV4-1	TGCGCCAGCAGCCAAGAAGAAATCGGGGGTCCCAAGATGAACACTGAAGCTTTCTTT	CASSQEEIGGPKMNTEAFF
TRBJ1-4	TRBD1	-	TRBV2	TGTGCCACCAGTTTGTCGGGACAGGGGCCGGAAAAACTGTTTTTT	CATSLSGQGPEKLFF
TRBJ1-2	-	-	TRBV18	TGTGCCAGCTCACCTCCAACGGGGTCTGGCTACACCTTC	CASSPPTGSGYTF
TRBJ2-7	TRBD2	-	TRBV11-2	TGTGCCAGCAGCCCTATCCAAGGGAGGGGTCCCCACGAGCAGTACTTC	CASSPIQGRGPHEQYF
TRBJ1-3	TRBD1	once	TRBV11-2	TGTGCCAGCAGCATATCCGGGACAGCCTTCTCTGGAAACACCATATATTTT	CASSISGTAFSGNTIYF
TRBJ1-1	-	-	TRBV5-1	TGCGCCAGCAGAATCGGAGGGGTATCTGAAGCTTTCTTT	CASRIGGVSEAFF
TRBJ1-5	-	-	TRBV6-9	TGTGCCAGCAGCACCGGGACAAATAATCCCCCCAGTCAGCCCCAGCATTTT	CASSTGTNNPPSQPQHF
TRBJ2-7	-	-	TRBV4-2	TGTGCCAGCAGCCAATCGGATAGCAGTTGGTACGAGCAGTACTTC	CASSQSDSSWYEQYF
TRBJ2-2	TRBD2	-	TRBV7-7	TGTGCTAGCAGCTTTGATCCTGACGGGGGGACCGGGGAGCTGTTTTTT	CASSFDPDGGTGELFF
TRBJ2-6	-	-	TRBV7-9	TGTGCCAGCAGCTTCCCCGGGACTGGGGCCAACGTCCTGACTTTC	CASSFPGTGANVLTF
TRBJ1-1	-	-	TRBV28	TGTGCCAGCAGCCCGAGTGTGGGGGGCACTGAAGCTTTCTTT	CASSPSVGGTEAFF
TRBJ2-7	TRBD2	-	TRBV2	TGTGCCAGCAGGGGACTAGTACACCATCGAGAGCAGTACTTC	CASRGLVHHREQYF
TRBJ1-2	-	-	TRBV28	TGTGCCAGCAGTTTGTCGGGACACAACTATGGCTACACCTTC	CASSLSGHNYGYTF
TRBJ2-2	-	-	TRBV6-5	TGTGCCAGCAGTTACTCGTTTCTTTCGGGCACCGGGGAGCTGTTTTTT	CASSYSFLSGTGELFF
TRBJ1-5	TRBD1	-	TRBV28	TGTGCCAGCAGACCAGACAGGGATGACAATCAGCCCCAGCATTTT	CASRPDRDDNQPQHF
TRBJ2-3	TRBD2	-	TRBV7-3	TGTGCCAGCAGCCCAGGCGGGGGGGCAGATACGCAGTATTTT	CASSPGGGADTQYF
TRBJ2-3	-	once	TRBV7-2	TGTGCCAGCAGCAAGAAAGCGGGTACGACAGATACGCAGTATTTT	CASSKKAGTTDTQYF
TRBJ1-6	TRBD1	once	TRBV27	TGTGCCAGCAGTCTCGGGACAGGTCGACATAATTCACCCCTCCACTTT	CASSLGTGRHNSPLHF
TRBJ1-6	-	-	TRBV5-6	TGTGCCGCCAGAAATTCACCCCTCCACTTT	CAARNSPLHF
TRBJ1-4	-	once	TRBV21-1	TGTGCCAGCAGCAGCGCGGGACAGGCGGATGAAAAACTGTTTTTT	CASSSAGQADEKLFF
TRBJ1-1	-	-	TRBV12-5	TGTGCTAGTGGTTTGGCATATCACACAGGGACCCGGGGCACTGAAGCTTTCTTT	CASGLAYHTGTRGTEAFF
TRBJ1-1	TRBD1	-	TRBV11-2	TGTGCCAGCAGCGGAGACAGGGTCGGCACTGAAGCTTTCTTT	CASSGDRVGTEAFF
TRBJ1-2	-	once	TRBV5-1	TGCGCCAGCAGCCAGGCCTGGGGGGACTATGGCTACACCTTC	CASSQAWGDYGYTF
TRBJ1-4	-	-	TRBV28	TGTGCCAGCAGTTTAGGGGCTTCGGGGAGGGGGGAAAAACTGTTTTTT	CASSLGASGRGEKLFF
TRBJ2-1	TRBD2	-	TRBV28	TGTGCCAGCAGTTTGCCGGGACTAGGTGAGCAGTTCTTC	CASSLPGLGEQFF
TRBJ2-5	-	-	TRBV10-1	TGCGCCAGCAGTGATCCTAATAGGGGAGAGACCCAGTACTTC	CASSDPNRGETQYF
TRBJ1-1	-	-	TRBV28	TGTGCCAGCAGTCTAAGAAGGGGACTGAGCACTGAAGCTTTCTTT	CASSLRRGLSTEAFF
TRBJ1-6	TRBD1	-	TRBV14	TGTGCCAGCAGCCAAGATCCTAGGGGGCACTCACCCCTCCACTTT	CASSQDPRGHSPLHF
TRBJ2-2	TRBD1	-	TRBV2	TGTGCCAGCAGTGAAGGGACAGGGTCCCTCGGGGAGCTGTTTTTT	CASSEGTGSLGELFF